This T cell receptor (beta chain) came from a study of OX40 agonist ivuxolimab in advanced cancers. Study results and limitations: Some nonresponders also had low normalized T-cell clonal expansion. Dosing at 0.1 to 3.0 mg/kg was accompanied by clonal expansion of CD4+ and CD8+ blood T cells by week 6.

In its sample, this clone was seen once. Antigen: not known. Sequencing was performed with immunoSEQ multiplex PCR; in TCRdb, only in-frame clones are kept and a portion is missing. Of tens of thousands of clones in the sample, around 73% were seen once. Germline V lookup: CDR1 MNHEY, CDR2 SMNVEV (reference sequence). This CDR3 is 14 amino acids long. Trimming shortened V by 5 bases and J by 1 base, and 12 bases separated the two germline ends. This TCR was recovered from an adult with an advanced solid tumor such as melanoma, head and neck, liver or kidney cancer. The chain links TRBV27 to TRBJ2-7, with D possibly being TRBD2 (5 bases). The starting material was CD4+ or CD8+ T cells sorted from blood, obtained in a trial of the OX40 agonist ivuxolimab. The CDR3 spells CASSLRAPSYEQYF. CDR3 in DNA: TGTGCCAGCAGTCTGAGGGCACCTTCCTACGAGCAGTACTTC.